This T cell receptor (beta chain) was profiled in a study of T cells in Graves' hyperthyroidism and ophthalmopathy. CDR1 DFQATT and CDR2 SNEGSKA come from the germline V gene (reference sequence). The CDR3 spans 14 residues. Deletions cut 6 bases from V and 4 bases from J, with 18 bases between. Amplified TCR beta CDR3 regions came from RNA transcripts. A set of HTBI primers served as the primers for a first-round RT-PCR of the TCR CDR3. Each CDR3 protein is one row after TCRdb ran MiXCR on the multiplex PCR reads. The sample yields almost 500,000 distinct CDR3 sequences, 22% seen once. This clonotype was seen only a few times.

V is TRBV20-1 and J is TRBJ1-2; D may be TRBD1 (6 bases). Sample: blood. This sequence was found in a woman aged 65 to 85 with Graves' ophthalmopathy. The CDR3 DNA reads TGCAGTGCGACGACAGGATCCGTAGGCTATGGCTACACCTTC. Translating it yields CSATTGSVGYGYTF.